This TCR beta chain was sequenced for a study of blood T cell repertoires in COVID-19. Overall study context: The United States, Italy and Spain were the sources of the acute and convalescent COVID-19 samples. Sources were T cells, B-cell-depleted T cells, or PBMCs; the material itself was cDNA or gDNA.

The germline V gene encodes CDR1 SGHKS and CDR2 YYEKEE (reference sequence). V dropped 1 base and J dropped 11 bases, with 10 bases sitting between them. This CDR3 contains 13 residues. The authors' processing: Cell counts per sample came from amplifying reference gene primers. Measured with immunoSEQ multiplex PCR; TCRdb has only the in-frame clones, and not every one. V, J and clone size derive from that table, while D and trimming were established from the DNA sequence. The sample records around 39,000 clones, just over 85% being singletons. The specimen was peripheral blood. The chain recombines TRBV5-5 with TRBJ1-6; possible D gene TRBD1, 5 bases. This TCR derives from a man aged 40-55 years with active COVID-19. In DNA form, the CDR3 reads TGTGCCAGCAGCTTGAGGTCGGGGGCACCCCTCCACTTT. This codes for CASSLRSGAPLHF.